Listed here is a single T cell receptor (beta chain). Its antigen is not known. Profiled with immunoSEQ multiplex PCR; TCRdb holds only in-frame clones, not every one. The sample lists some 7,200 clones, almost 80% occurring once. Patient tissue came from resections in Japan or China, 2014–2017. This CDR3 has 15 residues. The V end was cut by 4 bases, the J end by 0 bases, with 13 bases between. Germline assignment: CDR1 SGHDT and CDR2 YYEEEE. These data originate in a study of immune evolution from preneoplasia to lung adenocarcinoma. Study outcomes and limitations: Clonality was highest in normal lung, lower in later-stage lesions apparently. Top clone frequencies peaked in normal lung, apparently declining through invasive adenocarcinoma.

The specimen was FFPE adjacent normal lung tissue. This rearrangement joins TRBV5-6 to TRBJ1-2, with D possibly being TRBD1 (6 bases). The TCR comes from a person aged 65-85 years with lung adenocarcinoma. The CDR3 protein is CASSTLDSSNYGYTF. CDR3 DNA sequence: TGTGCCAGCAGCACCTTGGACAGTTCTAACTATGGCTACACCTTC.